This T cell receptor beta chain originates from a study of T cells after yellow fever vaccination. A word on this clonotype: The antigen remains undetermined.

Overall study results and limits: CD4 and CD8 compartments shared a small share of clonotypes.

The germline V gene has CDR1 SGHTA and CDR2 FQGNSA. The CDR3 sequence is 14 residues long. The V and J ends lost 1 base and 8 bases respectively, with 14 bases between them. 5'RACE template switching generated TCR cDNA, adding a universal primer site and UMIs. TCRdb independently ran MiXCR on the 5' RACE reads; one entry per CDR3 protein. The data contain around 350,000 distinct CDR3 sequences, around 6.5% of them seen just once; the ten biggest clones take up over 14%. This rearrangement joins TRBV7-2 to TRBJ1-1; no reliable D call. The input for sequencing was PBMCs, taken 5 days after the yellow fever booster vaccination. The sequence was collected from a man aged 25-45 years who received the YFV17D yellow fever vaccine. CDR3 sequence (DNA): TGTGCCAGCAGCTTAGGGCTTGCAGACTTCGAAGCTTTCTTT. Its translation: CASSLGLADFEAFF.